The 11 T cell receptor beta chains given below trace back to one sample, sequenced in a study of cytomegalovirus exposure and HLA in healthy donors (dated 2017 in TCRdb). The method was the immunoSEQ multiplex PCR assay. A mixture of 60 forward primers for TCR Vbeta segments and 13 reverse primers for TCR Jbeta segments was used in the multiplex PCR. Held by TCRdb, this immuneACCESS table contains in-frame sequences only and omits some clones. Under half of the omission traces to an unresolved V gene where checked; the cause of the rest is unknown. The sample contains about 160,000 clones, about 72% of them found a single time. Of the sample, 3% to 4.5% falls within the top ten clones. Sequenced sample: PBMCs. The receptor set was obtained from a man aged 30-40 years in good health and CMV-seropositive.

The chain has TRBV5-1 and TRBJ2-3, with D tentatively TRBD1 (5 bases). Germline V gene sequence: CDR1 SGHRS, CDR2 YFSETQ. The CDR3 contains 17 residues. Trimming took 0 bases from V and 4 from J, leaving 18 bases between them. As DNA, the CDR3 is TGCGCCAGCAGCTTGGCCCTAAACACCCTAGGGGCAGATACGCAGTATTTT. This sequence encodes CASSLALNTLGADTQYF. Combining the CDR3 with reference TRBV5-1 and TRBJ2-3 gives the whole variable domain KAGVTQTPRYLIKTRGQQVTLSCSPISGHRSVSWYQQTPGQGLQFLFEYFSETQRNKGNFPGRFSGRQFSNSRSEMNVSTLELGDSALYLCASSLALNTLGADTQYFGPGTRLTVL.

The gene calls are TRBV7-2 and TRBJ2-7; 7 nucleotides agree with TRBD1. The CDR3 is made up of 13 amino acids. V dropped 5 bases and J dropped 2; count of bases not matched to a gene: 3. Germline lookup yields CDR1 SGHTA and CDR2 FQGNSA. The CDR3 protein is CASSGQAPYEQYF. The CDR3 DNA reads TGTGCCAGCAGCGGACAGGCCCCCTACGAGCAGTACTTC.

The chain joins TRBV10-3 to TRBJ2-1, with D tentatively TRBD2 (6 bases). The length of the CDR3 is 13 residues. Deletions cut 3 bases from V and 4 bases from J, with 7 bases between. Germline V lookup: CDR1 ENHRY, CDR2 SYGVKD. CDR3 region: CAISDGGYNEQFF. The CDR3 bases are TGTGCCATCAGTGATGGGGGGTACAATGAGCAGTTCTTC.

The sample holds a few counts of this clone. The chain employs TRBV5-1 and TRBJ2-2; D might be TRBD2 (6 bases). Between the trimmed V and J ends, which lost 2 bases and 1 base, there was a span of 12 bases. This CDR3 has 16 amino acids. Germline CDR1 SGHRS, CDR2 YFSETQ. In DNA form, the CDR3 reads TGCGCCAGCAGCTTTTGGGCTAGCGAGAACACCGGGGAGCTGTTTTTT. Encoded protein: CASSFWASENTGELFF. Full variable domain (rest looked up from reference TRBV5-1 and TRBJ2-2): KAGVTQTPRYLIKTRGQQVTLSCSPISGHRSVSWYQQTPGQGLQFLFEYFSETQRNKGNFPGRFSGRQFSNSRSEMNVSTLELGDSALYLCASSFWASENTGELFFGEGSRLTVL.

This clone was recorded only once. The CDR3 region has the DNA TGTGCCAGCAGCTTATCTACCGGGAACACTGAAGCTTTCTTT. As protein: CASSLSTGNTEAFF. The rearrangement uses TRBV7-9 and TRBJ1-1, with D hard to call. Germline loops: CDR1 SEHNR, CDR2 FQNEAQ (reference sequence). V shed 2 bases and J shed 1 base, with 8 bases lying between them. The length of the CDR3 is 14 residues.

CDR3 bases: TGTGCCAGCTCACCAGGGCAGCCCAATCAGCCCCAGCATTTT. This encodes CASSPGQPNQPQHF. This sequence joins TRBV18 and TRBJ1-5; D is unresolved. This CDR3 is 14 amino acids long. Germline V gene lookup returns CDR1 KGHSH and CDR2 LQKENI. V was pared by 2 bases and J by 3 bases, with 8 bases between.

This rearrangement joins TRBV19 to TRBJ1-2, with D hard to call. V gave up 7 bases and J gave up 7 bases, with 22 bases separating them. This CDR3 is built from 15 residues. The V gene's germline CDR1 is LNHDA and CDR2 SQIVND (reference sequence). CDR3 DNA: TGTGCCAGTAACGAAAGAGGCAGCGGGGTGCGTGGCTACACCTTC. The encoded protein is CASNERGSGVRGYTF.

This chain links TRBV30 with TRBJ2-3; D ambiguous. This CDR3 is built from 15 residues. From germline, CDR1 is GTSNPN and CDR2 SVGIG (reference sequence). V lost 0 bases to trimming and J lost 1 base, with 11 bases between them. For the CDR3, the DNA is TGTGCCTGGAGTGTATTGAGACGGGGCACAGATACGCAGTATTTT. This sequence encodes CAWSVLRRGTDTQYF.

CDR3 coding DNA: TGTGCCAGCTCGCGACAGGGAGATAGCGGAACGACCTACAATGAGCAGTTCTTC. Protein: CASSRQGDSGTTYNEQFF. The chain recombines TRBV18 with TRBJ2-1; TRBD1 is a possible D gene (7 bases). Trimming pared 6 bases from V and 2 bases from J, leaving 23 bases between. CDR3 size: 18 residues. Germline CDR1 KGHSH, CDR2 LQKENI.

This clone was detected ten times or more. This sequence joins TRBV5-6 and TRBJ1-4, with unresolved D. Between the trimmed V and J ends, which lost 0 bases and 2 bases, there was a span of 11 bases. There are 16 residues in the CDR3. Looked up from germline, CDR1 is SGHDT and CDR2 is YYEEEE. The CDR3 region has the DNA TGTGCCAGCAGCTTGGGCGGGTACGGGACTAATGAAAAACTGTTTTTT. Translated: CASSLGGYGTNEKLFF.

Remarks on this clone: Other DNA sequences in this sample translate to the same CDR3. Written as DNA, the CDR3 is TGCGCCAGCAGCCTAGGGGGCCGCACAGATACGCAGTATTTT. Its translation is CASSLGGRTDTQYF. This chain joins TRBV5-1 and TRBJ2-3; TRBD1 aligns across 7 bases. The CDR3 sequence is 14 residues long. CDR1 SGHRS and CDR2 YFSETQ come from the germline V gene. Trimming removed 4 bases from V and 1 base from J; junction bases left unmatched: 3.